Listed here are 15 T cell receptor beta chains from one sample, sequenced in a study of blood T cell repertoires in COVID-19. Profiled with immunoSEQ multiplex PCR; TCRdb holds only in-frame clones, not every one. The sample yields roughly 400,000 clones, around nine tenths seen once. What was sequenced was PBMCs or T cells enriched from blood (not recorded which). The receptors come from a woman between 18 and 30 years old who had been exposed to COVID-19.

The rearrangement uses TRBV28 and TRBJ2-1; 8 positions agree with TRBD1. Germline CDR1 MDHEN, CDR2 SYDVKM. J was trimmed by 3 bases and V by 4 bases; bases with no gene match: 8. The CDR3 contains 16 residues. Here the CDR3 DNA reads TGTGCCAGCAGTTCACTCGGGACAGGAGTCTACAATGAGCAGTTCTTC. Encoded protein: CASSSLGTGVYNEQFF.

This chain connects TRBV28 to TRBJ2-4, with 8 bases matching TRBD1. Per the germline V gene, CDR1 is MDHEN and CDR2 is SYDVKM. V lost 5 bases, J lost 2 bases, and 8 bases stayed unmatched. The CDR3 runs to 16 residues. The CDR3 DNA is TGTGCCAGCAGTCTGCAGGGGGCGCTAACCAAAAACATTCAGTACTTC. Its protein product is CASSLQGALTKNIQYF. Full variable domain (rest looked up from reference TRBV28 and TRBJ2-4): DVKVTQSSRYLVKRTGEKVFLECVQDMDHENMFWYRQDPGLGLRLIYFSYDVKMKEKGDIPEGYSVSREKKERFSLILESASTNQTSMYLCASSLQGALTKNIQYFGAGTRLSVL.

CDR3: CAWSAEVGTAQETQYF. The CDR3 coding sequence is TGTGCCTGGAGTGCTGAGGTCGGGACTGCACAAGAGACCCAGTACTTC. This rearrangement joins TRBV30 to TRBJ2-5; a weak D match, TRBD2 (6 bases). The V gene's germline CDR1 is GTSNPN and CDR2 SVGIG (reference sequence). V lost 1 base, J lost 2 bases, and 17 bases lay in between. This CDR3 is 16 amino acids long.

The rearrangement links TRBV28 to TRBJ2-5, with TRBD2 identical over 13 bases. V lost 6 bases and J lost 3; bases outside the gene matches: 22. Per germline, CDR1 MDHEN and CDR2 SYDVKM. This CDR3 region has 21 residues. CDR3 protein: CASRGRQKTGTSGEQEETQYF. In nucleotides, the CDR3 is TGTGCCAGCAGAGGGCGACAAAAAACCGGGACTAGCGGGGAACAAGAAGAGACCCAGTACTTC. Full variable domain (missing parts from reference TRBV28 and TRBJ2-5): DVKVTQSSRYLVKRTGEKVFLECVQDMDHENMFWYRQDPGLGLRLIYFSYDVKMKEKGDIPEGYSVSREKKERFSLILESASTNQTSMYLCASRGRQKTGTSGEQEETQYFGPGTRLLVL.

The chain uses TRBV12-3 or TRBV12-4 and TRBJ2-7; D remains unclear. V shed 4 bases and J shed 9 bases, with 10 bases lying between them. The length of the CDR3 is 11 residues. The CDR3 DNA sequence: TGTGCCAGCAGTTCAGGTTTCCCGCAGTACTTC. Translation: CASSSGFPQYF.

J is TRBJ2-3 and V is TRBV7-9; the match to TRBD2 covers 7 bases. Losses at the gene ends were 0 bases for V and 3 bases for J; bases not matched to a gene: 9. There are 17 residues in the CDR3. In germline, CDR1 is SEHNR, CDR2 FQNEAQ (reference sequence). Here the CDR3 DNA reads TGTGCCAGCAGCTTAGCGACGGGAGGTGTAATAACAGATACGCAGTATTTT. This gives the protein CASSLATGGVITDTQYF. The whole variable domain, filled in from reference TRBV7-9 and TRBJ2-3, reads DTGVSQNPRHKITKRGQNVTFRCDPISEHNRLYWYRQTLGQGPEFLTYFQNEAQLEKSRLLSDRFSAERPKGSFSTLEIQRTEQGDSAMYLCASSLATGGVITDTQYFGPGTRLTVL.

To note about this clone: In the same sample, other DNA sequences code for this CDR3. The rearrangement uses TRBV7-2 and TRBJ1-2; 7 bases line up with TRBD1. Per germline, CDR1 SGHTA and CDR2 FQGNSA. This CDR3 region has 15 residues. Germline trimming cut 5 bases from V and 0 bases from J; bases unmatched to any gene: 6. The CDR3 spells CASSLSTGTNYGYTF. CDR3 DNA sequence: TGTGCCAGCAGCCTCTCGACAGGGACTAACTATGGCTACACCTTC.

As DNA, the CDR3 is TGTGCCTGGAGTCGTAATTCAGGGGTGGCTAACTATGGCTACACCTTC. Translated, it gives CAWSRNSGVANYGYTF. The rearrangement uses TRBV30 and TRBJ1-2; maybe TRBD1 (6 bases). Deletions cut 2 bases from V and 0 bases from J, with 16 bases between. This CDR3 has 16 amino acids. The germline V gene has CDR1 GTSNPN and CDR2 SVGIG (reference sequence).

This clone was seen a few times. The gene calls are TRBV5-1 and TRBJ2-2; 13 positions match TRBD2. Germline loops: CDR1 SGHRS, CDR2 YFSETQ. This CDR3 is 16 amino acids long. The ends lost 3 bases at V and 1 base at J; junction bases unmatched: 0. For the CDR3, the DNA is TGCGCCAGCAGCTGGACTAGCGGGGGGAACACCGGGGAGCTGTTTTTT. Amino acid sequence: CASSWTSGGNTGELFF.

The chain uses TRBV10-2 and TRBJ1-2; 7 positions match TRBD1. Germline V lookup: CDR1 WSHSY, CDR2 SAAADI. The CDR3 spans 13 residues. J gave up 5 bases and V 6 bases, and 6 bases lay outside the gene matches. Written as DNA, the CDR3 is TGCGCCAGCAGAAGACAGGGCCCTTATGGCTACACCTTC. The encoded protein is CASRRQGPYGYTF.

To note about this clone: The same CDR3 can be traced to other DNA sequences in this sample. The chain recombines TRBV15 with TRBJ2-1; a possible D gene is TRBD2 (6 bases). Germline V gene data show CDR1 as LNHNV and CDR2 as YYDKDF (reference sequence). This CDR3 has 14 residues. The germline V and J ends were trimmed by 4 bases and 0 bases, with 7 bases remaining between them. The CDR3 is CATSIGSSYNEQFF. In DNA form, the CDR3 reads TGTGCCACCAGCATCGGGAGCTCCTACAATGAGCAGTTCTTC.

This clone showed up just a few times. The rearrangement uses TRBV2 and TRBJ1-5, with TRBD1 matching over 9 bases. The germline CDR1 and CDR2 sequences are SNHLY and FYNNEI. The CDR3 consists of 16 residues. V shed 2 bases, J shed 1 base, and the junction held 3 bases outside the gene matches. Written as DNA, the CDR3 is TGTGCCAGCAGTGAATGGGACAGGGTGAGCAATCAGCCCCAGCATTTT. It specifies CASSEWDRVSNQPQHF.

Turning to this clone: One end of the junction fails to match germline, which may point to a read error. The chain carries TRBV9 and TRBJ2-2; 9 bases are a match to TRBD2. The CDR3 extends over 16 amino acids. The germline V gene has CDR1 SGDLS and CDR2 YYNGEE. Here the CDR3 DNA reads TGTGCCCGCAGCGGGGGGCAGGACGGGGTCACCGGGGAGCTGTTTTTT. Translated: CARSGGQDGVTGELFF.

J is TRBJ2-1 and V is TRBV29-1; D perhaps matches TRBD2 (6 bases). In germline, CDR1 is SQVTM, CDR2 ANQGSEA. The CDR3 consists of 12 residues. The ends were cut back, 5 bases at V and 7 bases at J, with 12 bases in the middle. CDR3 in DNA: TGCAGCGTTAAGGCCCGGGGGAATGAGCAGTTCTTC. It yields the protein CSVKARGNEQFF.

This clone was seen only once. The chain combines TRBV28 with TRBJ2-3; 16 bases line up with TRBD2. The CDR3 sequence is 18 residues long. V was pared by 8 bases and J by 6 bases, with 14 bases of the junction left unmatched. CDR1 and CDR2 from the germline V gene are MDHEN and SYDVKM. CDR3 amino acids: CASQSGTSGRGRGDTQYF. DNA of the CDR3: TGTGCCAGCCAATCCGGGACTAGCGGGAGGGGAAGGGGTGATACGCAGTATTTT.